Below, 12 T cell receptor beta chains from the same sample are listed, as sequenced in a study of CXCR3-negative and CXCR3-positive naive CD8 T cells. General study findings and limits: CXCR3-positive naive cells had more hydrophobic TRB CDR3s than CXCR3-negative naive cells.

The antigens of these receptors remain unknown. UMI labels and 5' RACE were used to prepare the TRB cDNA libraries. Reprocessing the 5' RACE reads, TCRdb reports a single entry for every CDR3 protein and omits DNA. The table for this sample gives over 70,000 distinct CDR3 sequences. Sequencing was done on a sample of naive CXCR3+ CD8+ T cells from blood. Documented subset: CD45RO-CCR7+CD27+CD95- naive CD8+ T cells expressing CXCR3 (TNR3+). These receptors originate from a human donor in good health. Some clones in this sample may be carry-over from other donors' samples.

The chain uses TRBV7-9 and TRBJ1-5. Germline-derived CDR1 and CDR2 are SEHNR and FQNEAQ (reference sequence). This CDR3 is built from 14 residues. The CDR3 reads CASSSTVGDQPQHF.

V usage is TRBV12-3 or TRBV12-4 and J usage is TRBJ2-1; TCRdb's assignment of TRBD1 cannot be checked, as there is no DNA. CDR3 size: 14 residues. The chain's CDR3 is CASRQTETYNEQFF.

The rearrangement uses TRBV9 and TRBJ1-2; the D call of TRBD1 rests on TCRdb alone, since no DNA is present to check it. This CDR3 has 14 residues. CDR1 and CDR2 from the germline V gene are SGDLS and YYNGEE. CDR3 residues: CASSPPTGENGYTF.

The chain's CDR3 is CASSPLLAGGEADTQYF. This chain links TRBV18 with TRBJ2-3; TCRdb names TRBD2, which stays unverified in the absence of DNA. Germline CDR1 reads KGHSH; CDR2 reads LQKENI. CDR3 length: 17 amino acids.

The genes are TRBV6-2 or TRBV6-3 and TRBJ2-1; TCRdb returns TRBD1, unconfirmable since there is no DNA. The CDR3 has 12 amino acids. Germline values: CDR1 MNHEY, CDR2 SVGEGT. The CDR3 spells CASSGGRVEQFF.

This sequence joins TRBV29-1 and TRBJ2-3; TCRdb reports TRBD1, a call that lacks DNA to check it against. The V gene's germline CDR1 is SQVTM and CDR2 ANQGSEA. The CDR3 contains 12 residues. The CDR3 spells CSAVTQGDTQYF.

The V and J genes are TRBV4-2 and TRBJ2-4. Germline CDR1 reads LGHNA; CDR2 reads YNFKEQ. This CDR3 has 14 residues. CDR3 sequence reads: CASSQELGGNIQYF.

This chain links TRBV3-1 with TRBJ2-5; the TCRdb call, TRBD2, lacks DNA for checking. Germline V gene data show CDR1 as LGHDT and CDR2 as YNNKEL (reference sequence). This CDR3 has 17 amino acids. The CDR3 spells CASSPTEGLIGQETQYF.

V usage is TRBV12-3 or TRBV12-4 and J usage is TRBJ1-1. CDR3 size: 14 residues. CDR3 residues: CASRQTSGRSEAFF.

The chain uses TRBV5-1 and TRBJ2-1. This CDR3 has 11 amino acids. CDR1 is SGHRS and CDR2 is YFSETQ in the germline V gene. The CDR3 sequence is CASSLTVEQFF.

CDR3: CASSLAGKSYEQYF. The chain has TRBV5-1 and TRBJ2-7. CDR1 is SGHRS and CDR2 is YFSETQ in the germline V gene. This CDR3 has 14 residues.

This chain uses TRBV4-2 with TRBJ2-7; as DNA is missing, the TRBD1 call by TCRdb cannot be tested. CDR3 size: 17 residues. In germline, CDR1 is LGHNA, CDR2 YNFKEQ. Here the CDR3 reads CASSQDSPSPQYYEQYF.